This TCR beta chain originates from a study of CD8 T cells in Susac syndrome (dated by TCRdb to 2018 to 2020). For the wider study: Repertoire sequencing was used to test whether CD8+ T cell activation and differentiation in Susac syndrome was antigen driven. Study-level results and caveats: The number of individuals in the TCR sequencing and HLA analysis was recognized as being relatively small.

Peripheral blood CD8+ and CD4+ T cells from healthy donors, Susac syndrome patients and multiple sclerosis patients were profiled by high-throughput TCR beta sequencing. The multiple sclerosis controls were treatment-naive patients whose relapsing-remitting disease, either stable or active, fulfilled the revised McDonald criteria. Bulk CD8+ and CD4+ T cells were purified by magnetic negative isolation, whereas CD8+ TEMRA cells were enriched by FACS. Blood was collected in EDTA tubes and processed within 24 hours, with PBMCs isolated through density gradient centrifugation. PBMCs intended for TCR sequencing were frozen in liquid nitrogen and were later thawed in a 37 degrees C water bath. The sorted or isolated CD4+, CD8+ and CD8+ TEMRA cells had a purity of 90% or higher. RNA was extracted using the RNeasy kit, and about 0.5 to 1 microgram was reverse transcribed with random hexamers. The immunoSEQ multiplex PCR assay, which covers 54 Vbeta and 13 Jbeta segments, was used to amplify TCR beta CDR3 regions. PCR amplification bias was corrected by using a synthetic template baseline for primer optimization and computational correction. The original pipeline was this. Only productive sequences were kept, with reads annotated to V, D and J genes according to IMGT and analyzed in immunoSEQ Analyzer. To calculate clonality, Shannon entropy was normalized by log2 of the number of productive unique sequences and then subtracted from one. Public and private clones were assessed among the 100 most prevalent clones of each patient and control. Susac-specific clones were defined as absent from healthy and MS cohorts, 800 to 1,200 published viral clones and other ImmuneACCESS disease sequences. The public reads were quality trimmed at Q25 with fastp and then assembled into clones with MiXCR by TCRdb, keeping productive beta chains. Every entry covers one CDR3 protein and lists the most common genes and DNA from its rows. TCRdb's processing, not the authors', yielded these V and J calls. Counted in this sample were around 180,000 distinct CDR3 sequences; roughly 92% of them appeared once. The biggest ten clones account for roughly 0.1% of the sample.

On this clonotype: Its target antigen remains unknown. Per-base quality was not reported, and no clone a single base away is much larger than it.

V is pared back by 6 bases and J by 6 bases, with 13 bases lying between the germline termini. From the cysteine through the phenylalanine, the CDR3 covers 13 amino acids. Only the CDR3 portion is preserved as DNA: 39 bases, with reading frame beginning at the first base. CDR1 SGHNT and CDR2 YYREEE were looked up in the germline V gene (reference sequence). The V and J segments used are TRBV5-4 and TRBJ2-1; TRBD2 is possibly the D segment (6 matching bases). Sequenced material: CD4+ T cells from PBMCs. The clonotype comes from a human donor with multiple sclerosis. The CDR3 here reads CASTERASNEQFF. The nucleotide sequence reads as follows: TGTGCCAGCACTGAGCGGGCCTCCAATGAGCAGTTCTTC.